A selection of T cell receptor beta chains follows, all from one sample in a study of blood T cell repertoires in COVID-19. Using immunoSEQ multiplex PCR, the repertoire was profiled, and TCRdb retains in-frame clones only, with some absent. Found here are 200,000 to 250,000 clones, 70% to 90% of them singletons; the top ten hold approximately 6.2%. Sequenced input: peripheral blood. The receptor source for this set is a man aged 55 to 70 with acute or convalescent COVID-19. Each CDR3 is given with its conserved first and last residue. D genes are given only for firm matches. The size field is filled for only some rows; it gives once, few, many or a size class.

-,TRBJ1-5,-,TRBV19,TGTGCCAGTAGTATAGGGACAAATCAGCCCCAGCATTTT,CASSIGTNQPQHF
-,TRBJ1-1,-,TRBV7-8,TGTGCCTGCGTCACGGCGGTGAACACTGAAGCTTTCTTT,CACVTAVNTEAFF
-,TRBJ2-1,-,TRBV29-1,TGCAGCGTTGAAAAAGTCGGTGAGCAGTTCTTC,CSVEKVGEQFF
TRBD2,TRBJ2-2,-,TRBV20-1,TGCAGTGCTAGTCAGGGAGCTAGCGGGAGAGCGAACACCGGGGAGCTGTTTTTT,CSASQGASGRANTGELFF
-,TRBJ1-1,-,TRBV4-3,TGCGCCAGCAGCCAAGTATCCTTCCCTCGCACTGAAGCTTTCTTT,CASSQVSFPRTEAFF
-,TRBJ2-7,-,TRBV28,TGTGCCAGCGAGTCGGAGTACGAGCAGTACTTC,CASESEYEQYF
-,TRBJ2-3,once,TRBV5-4,TGTGCCAGCAGCTTGGGTGCTAGAGGGGATACGCAGTATTTT,CASSLGARGDTQYF
-,TRBJ2-1,-,TRBV11-1,TGTGCCAGCAGCACCCGGACCTTCGGGGATGAGCAGTTCTTC,CASSTRTFGDEQFF
-,TRBJ2-2,-,TRBV6-2/TRBV6-3,TGTGCCAGCAGTTACCACGCGGTGGACTACTCCTGGGTCACCGGGGAGCTGTTTTTT,CASSYHAVDYSWVTGELFF
TRBD1,TRBJ2-3,-,TRBV28,TGTGCCAGCAGGCTGACAGGGCTTACAGATACGCAGTATTTT,CASRLTGLTDTQYF
TRBD2,TRBJ2-4,many,TRBV6-2/TRBV6-3,TGTGCCAGCAGCCGAGGGGCGACTAGCGGGAGGGCCGGCGTTCCCAAAAACATTCAGTACTTC,CASSRGATSGRAGVPKNIQYF
TRBD1,TRBJ2-1,-,TRBV19,TGTGCCAGTAGTATGGGCACAGGGGGCGAGCAGTTCTTC,CASSMGTGGEQFF
TRBD2,TRBJ2-1,-,TRBV11-3,TGTGCCAGCAGCTTAGGACTAGCGGGAGGTTACAATGAGCAGTTCTTC,CASSLGLAGGYNEQFF
-,TRBJ1-5,-,TRBV2,TGTGCCAGCAGTGCGCAACTCGGGGGGCAGCCCCAGCATTTT,CASSAQLGGQPQHF
TRBD2,TRBJ2-3,-,TRBV5-1,TGCGCCAGCAGCCCCAGGACTAGGCAAGATACGCAGTATTTT,CASSPRTRQDTQYF